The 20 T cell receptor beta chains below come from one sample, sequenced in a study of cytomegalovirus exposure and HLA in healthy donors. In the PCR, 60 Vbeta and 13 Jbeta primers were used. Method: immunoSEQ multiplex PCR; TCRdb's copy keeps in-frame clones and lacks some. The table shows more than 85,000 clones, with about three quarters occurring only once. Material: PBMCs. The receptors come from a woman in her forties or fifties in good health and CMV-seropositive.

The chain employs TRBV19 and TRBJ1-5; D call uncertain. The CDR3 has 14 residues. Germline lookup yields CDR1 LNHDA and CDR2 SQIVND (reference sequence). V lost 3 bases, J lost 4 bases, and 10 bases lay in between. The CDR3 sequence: CASSMAGSNQPQHF. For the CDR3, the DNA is TGTGCCAGTAGTATGGCAGGATCAAATCAGCCCCAGCATTTT.

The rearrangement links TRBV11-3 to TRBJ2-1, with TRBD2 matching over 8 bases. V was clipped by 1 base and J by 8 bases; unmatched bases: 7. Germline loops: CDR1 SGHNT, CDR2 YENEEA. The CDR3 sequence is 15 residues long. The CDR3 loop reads CASSLGGTRGDEQFF. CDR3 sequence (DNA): TGTGCCAGCAGCTTAGGGGGGACTAGAGGAGATGAGCAGTTCTTC.

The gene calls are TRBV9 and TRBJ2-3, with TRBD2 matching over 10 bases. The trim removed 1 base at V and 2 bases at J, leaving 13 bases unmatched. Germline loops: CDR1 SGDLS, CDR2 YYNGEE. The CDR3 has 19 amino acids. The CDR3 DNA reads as TGTGCCAGCAGCGTACCGCGGGTCCCAGCGGGAGGGTACACAGATACGCAGTATTTT. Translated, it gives CASSVPRVPAGGYTDTQYF.

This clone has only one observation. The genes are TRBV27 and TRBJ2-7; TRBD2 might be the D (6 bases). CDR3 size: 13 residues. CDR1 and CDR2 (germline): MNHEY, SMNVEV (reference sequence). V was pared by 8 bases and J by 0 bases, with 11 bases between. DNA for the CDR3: TGTGCCAGCCAAATCGGGGGCTCCTACGAGCAGTACTTC. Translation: CASQIGGSYEQYF.

CDR3 loop: CASSPELAGGIGEQYF. CDR3 in DNA: TGCGCCAGCAGCCCCGAGCTAGCGGGAGGGATAGGGGAGCAGTACTTC. The genes are TRBV5-1 and TRBJ2-7; the match to TRBD2 covers 12 bases. From germline, CDR1 is SGHRS and CDR2 YFSETQ. V was clipped by 4 bases and J by 7 bases; unmatched bases: 12. The CDR3 has 16 residues.

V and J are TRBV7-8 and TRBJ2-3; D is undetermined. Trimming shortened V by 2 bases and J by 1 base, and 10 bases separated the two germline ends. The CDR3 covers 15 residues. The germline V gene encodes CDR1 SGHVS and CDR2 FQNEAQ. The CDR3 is CASSLTVIGTDTQYF. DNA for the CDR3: TGTGCCAGCAGCTTAACAGTTATTGGCACAGATACGCAGTATTTT.

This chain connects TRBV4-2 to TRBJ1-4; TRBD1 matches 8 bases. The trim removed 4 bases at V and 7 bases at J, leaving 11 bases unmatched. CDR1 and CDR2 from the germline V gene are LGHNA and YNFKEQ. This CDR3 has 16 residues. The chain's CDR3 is CASSRDTGGGIEKLFF. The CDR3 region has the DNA TGTGCCAGCAGCCGTGATACAGGGGGAGGAATTGAAAAACTGTTTTTT.

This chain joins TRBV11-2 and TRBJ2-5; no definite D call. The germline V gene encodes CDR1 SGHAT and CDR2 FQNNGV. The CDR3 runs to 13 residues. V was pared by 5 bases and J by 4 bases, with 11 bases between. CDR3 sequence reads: CASSPGLLETQYF. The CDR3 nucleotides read TGTGCCAGCAGCCCAGGCCTATTAGAGACCCAGTACTTC.

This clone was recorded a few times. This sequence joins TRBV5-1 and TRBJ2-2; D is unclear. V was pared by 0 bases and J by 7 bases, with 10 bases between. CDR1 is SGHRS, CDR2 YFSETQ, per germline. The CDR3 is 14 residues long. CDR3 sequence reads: CASSLEARGGELFF. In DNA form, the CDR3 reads TGCGCCAGCAGCTTGGAAGCACGCGGCGGGGAGCTGTTTTTT.

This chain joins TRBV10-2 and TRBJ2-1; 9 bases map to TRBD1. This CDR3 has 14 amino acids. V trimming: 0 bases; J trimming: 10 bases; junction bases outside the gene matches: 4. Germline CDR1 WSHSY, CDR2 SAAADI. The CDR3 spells CASSESGQGREQFF. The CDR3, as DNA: TGCGCCAGCAGTGAGTCAGGACAGGGGAGGGAGCAGTTCTTC.

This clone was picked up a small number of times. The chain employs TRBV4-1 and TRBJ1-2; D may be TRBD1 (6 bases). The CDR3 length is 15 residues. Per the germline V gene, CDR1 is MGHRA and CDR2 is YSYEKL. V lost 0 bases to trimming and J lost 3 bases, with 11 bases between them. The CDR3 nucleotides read TGCGCCAGCAGCCAAGATGGGGGGGCCTACTATGGCTACACCTTC. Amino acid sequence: CASSQDGGAYYGYTF.

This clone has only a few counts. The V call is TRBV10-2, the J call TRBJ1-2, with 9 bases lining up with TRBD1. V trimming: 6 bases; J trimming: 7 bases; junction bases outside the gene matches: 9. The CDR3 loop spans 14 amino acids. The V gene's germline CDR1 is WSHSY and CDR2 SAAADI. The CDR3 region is CASRGTGQLSGYTF. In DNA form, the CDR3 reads TGCGCCAGCAGGGGGACAGGGCAACTTTCTGGCTACACCTTC.

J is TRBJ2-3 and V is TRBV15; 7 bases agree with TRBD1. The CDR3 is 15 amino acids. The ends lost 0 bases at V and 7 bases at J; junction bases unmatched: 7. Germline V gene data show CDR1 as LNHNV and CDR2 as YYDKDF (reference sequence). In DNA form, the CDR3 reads TGTGCCACCAGCAGAGAGGGGACAGCTCACAATACGCAGTATTTT. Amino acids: CATSREGTAHNTQYF.

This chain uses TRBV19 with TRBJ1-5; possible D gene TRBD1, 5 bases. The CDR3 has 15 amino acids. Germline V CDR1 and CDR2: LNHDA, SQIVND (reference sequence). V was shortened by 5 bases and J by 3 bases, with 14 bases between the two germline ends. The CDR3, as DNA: TGTGCCAGTAGTTCCCCAGACAGCTACAATCAGCCCCAGCATTTT. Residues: CASSSPDSYNQPQHF. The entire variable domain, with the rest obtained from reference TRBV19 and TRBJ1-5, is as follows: DGGITQSPKYLFRKEGQNVTLSCEQNLNHDAMYWYRQDPGQGLRLIYYSQIVNDFQKGDIAEGYSVSREKKESFPLTVTSAQKNPTAFYLCASSSPDSYNQPQHFGDGTRLSIL.

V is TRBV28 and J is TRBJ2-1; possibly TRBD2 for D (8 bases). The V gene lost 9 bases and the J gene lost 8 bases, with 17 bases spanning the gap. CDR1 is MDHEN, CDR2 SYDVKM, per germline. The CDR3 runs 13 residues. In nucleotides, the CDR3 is TGTGCCAGTCTGGGACTAGGGGGCTATGAGCAGTTCTTC. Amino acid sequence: CASLGLGGYEQFF. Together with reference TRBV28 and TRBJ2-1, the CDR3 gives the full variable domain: DVKVTQSSRYLVKRTGEKVFLECVQDMDHENMFWYRQDPGLGLRLIYFSYDVKMKEKGDIPEGYSVSREKKERFSLILESASTNQTSMYLCASLGLGGYEQFFGPGTRLTVL.

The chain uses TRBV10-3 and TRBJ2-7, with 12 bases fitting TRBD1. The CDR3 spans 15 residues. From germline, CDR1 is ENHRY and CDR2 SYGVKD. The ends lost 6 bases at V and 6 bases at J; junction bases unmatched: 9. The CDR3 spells CAISEPGQGAGEQYF. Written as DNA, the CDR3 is TGTGCCATCAGCGAACCGGGACAGGGGGCAGGCGAGCAGTACTTC.

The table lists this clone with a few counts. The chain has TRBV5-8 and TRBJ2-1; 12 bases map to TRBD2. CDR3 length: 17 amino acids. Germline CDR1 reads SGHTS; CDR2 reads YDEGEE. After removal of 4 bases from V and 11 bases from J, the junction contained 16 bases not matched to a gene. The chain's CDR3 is CASSRFLASGRAQKQFF. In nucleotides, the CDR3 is TGTGCCAGCAGCCGTTTTTTGGCTAGCGGGAGGGCCCAAAAGCAGTTCTTC.

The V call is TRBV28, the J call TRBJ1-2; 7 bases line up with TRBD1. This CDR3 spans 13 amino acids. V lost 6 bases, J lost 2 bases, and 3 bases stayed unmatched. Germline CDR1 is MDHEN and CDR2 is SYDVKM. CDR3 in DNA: TGTGCCAGCAGAGTGACAGGGAACTATGGCTACACCTTC. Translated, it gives CASRVTGNYGYTF.

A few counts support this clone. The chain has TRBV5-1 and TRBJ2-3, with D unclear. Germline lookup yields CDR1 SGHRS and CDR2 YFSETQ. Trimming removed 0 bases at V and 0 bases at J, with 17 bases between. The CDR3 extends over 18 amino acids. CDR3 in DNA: TGCGCCAGCAGCTTGGAACCTACTGTCCCGGTTAGCACAGATACGCAGTATTTT. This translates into CASSLEPTVPVSTDTQYF.

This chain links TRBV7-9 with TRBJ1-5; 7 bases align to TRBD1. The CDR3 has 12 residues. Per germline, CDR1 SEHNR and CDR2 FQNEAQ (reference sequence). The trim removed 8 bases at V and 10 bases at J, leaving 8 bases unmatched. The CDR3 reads CASSNRGGPQHF. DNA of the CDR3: TGTGCCAGCTCCAACAGGGGAGGTCCCCAGCATTTT. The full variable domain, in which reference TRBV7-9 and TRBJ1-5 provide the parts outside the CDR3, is DTGVSQNPRHKITKRGQNVTFRCDPISEHNRLYWYRQTLGQGPEFLTYFQNEAQLEKSRLLSDRFSAERPKGSFSTLEIQRTEQGDSAMYLCASSNRGGPQHFGDGTRLSIL.